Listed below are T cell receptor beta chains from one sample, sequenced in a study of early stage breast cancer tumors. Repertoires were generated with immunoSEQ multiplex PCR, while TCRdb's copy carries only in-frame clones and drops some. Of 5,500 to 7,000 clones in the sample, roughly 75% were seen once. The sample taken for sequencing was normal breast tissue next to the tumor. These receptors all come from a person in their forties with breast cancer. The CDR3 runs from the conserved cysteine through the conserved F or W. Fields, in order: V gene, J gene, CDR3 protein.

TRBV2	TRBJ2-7	CASSVGQGYEQYF
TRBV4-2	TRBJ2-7	CASSQDGTSGYYEQYF
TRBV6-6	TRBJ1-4	CASSSGTGGEKLFF
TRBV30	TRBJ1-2	CAWSSMGGGYTF
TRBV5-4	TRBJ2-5	CASSSQVAGGLKTQYF
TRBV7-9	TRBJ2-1	CASSLVSQSYNEQFF
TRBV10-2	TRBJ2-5	CASSERLGVAQETQYF
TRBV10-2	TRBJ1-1	CASSDTAPVTEAFF
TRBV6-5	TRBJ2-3	CASSEGPSADTQYF
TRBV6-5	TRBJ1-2	CASSLDRVGGYTF
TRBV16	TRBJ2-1	CASSARDRAYNEQFF